A selection of T cell receptor beta chains follows, all from one sample in a study of blood T cell repertoires in COVID-19. Sequenced by immunoSEQ multiplex PCR; TCRdb stores in-frame clones only, minus some. The table lists about 30,000 clones, around 92% of them singletons. The sequencing sample was made of peripheral blood. The receptor source for this set is a man aged 50-59 years with active COVID-19. Both conserved end residues are part of each CDR3. A D gene is named only where the DNA matches it firmly. Some rows have no size entry. The others give once, few or many, or a class for an expanded clone.

clone_size: -; d_call: -; j_call: TRBJ1-5; v_call: TRBV18; cdr3_aa: CASSPTGGNQPQHF; cdr3_nt: TGTGCCAGCTCGCCGACAGGAGGTAATCAGCCCCAGCATTTT
clone_size: -; d_call: -; j_call: TRBJ1-2; v_call: TRBV28; cdr3_aa: CASSLSRIYGYTF; cdr3_nt: TGTGCCAGCAGTTTGTCGCGGATATATGGCTACACCTTC
clone_size: once; d_call: TRBD1; j_call: TRBJ1-4; v_call: TRBV5-1; cdr3_aa: CASSLGTGRTNEKLFF; cdr3_nt: TGCGCCAGCAGCTTGGGGACAGGAAGAACTAATGAAAAACTGTTTTTT
clone_size: -; d_call: -; j_call: TRBJ1-1; v_call: TRBV5-1; cdr3_aa: CASGLGVNTEAFF; cdr3_nt: TGCGCCAGCGGTCTCGGGGTGAACACTGAAGCTTTCTTT
clone_size: -; d_call: TRBD2; j_call: TRBJ2-7; v_call: TRBV6-5; cdr3_aa: CASFSGSSSYEQYF; cdr3_nt: TGTGCCAGCTTTAGCGGGAGTTCCTCCTACGAGCAGTACTTC
clone_size: -; d_call: TRBD1; j_call: TRBJ1-4; v_call: TRBV5-4; cdr3_aa: CASSSGKDRGNEKLFF; cdr3_nt: TGTGCCAGCAGCTCGGGAAAAGACAGGGGAAATGAAAAACTGTTTTTT
clone_size: -; d_call: TRBD2; j_call: TRBJ2-1; v_call: TRBV11-2; cdr3_aa: CASSLRSSGRVDEQFF; cdr3_nt: TGTGCCAGCAGCTTAAGGTCTAGCGGGAGGGTAGATGAGCAGTTCTTC
clone_size: -; d_call: -; j_call: TRBJ2-3; v_call: TRBV18; cdr3_aa: CASSPRLTDTQYF; cdr3_nt: TGTGCCAGCTCACCCAGACTCACAGATACGCAGTATTTT
clone_size: -; d_call: TRBD1; j_call: TRBJ2-1; v_call: TRBV7-9; cdr3_aa: CASSSVDRGNEQFF; cdr3_nt: TGTGCCAGCAGCTCGGTGGACAGGGGCAATGAGCAGTTCTTC
clone_size: -; d_call: -; j_call: TRBJ1-6; v_call: TRBV3-1/TRBV3-2; cdr3_aa: CASSQETVHNSPLHF; cdr3_nt: TGTGCCAGCAGCCAAGAAACAGTCCATAATTCACCCCTCCACTTT
clone_size: -; d_call: -; j_call: TRBJ1-6; v_call: TRBV5-1; cdr3_aa: CASSLDGDANSPLHF; cdr3_nt: TGCGCCAGCAGCTTGGACGGGGATGCTAATTCACCCCTCCACTTT
clone_size: once; d_call: -; j_call: TRBJ1-2; v_call: TRBV5-5; cdr3_aa: CASSTAGTYGYTF; cdr3_nt: TGTGCCAGCAGCACCGCAGGCACCTACGGCTACACCTTC
clone_size: once; d_call: TRBD1; j_call: TRBJ2-5; v_call: TRBV5-1; cdr3_aa: CASSQGQVKETQYF; cdr3_nt: TGCGCCAGCAGCCAGGGACAGGTAAAAGAGACCCAGTACTTC
clone_size: -; d_call: TRBD2; j_call: TRBJ2-3; v_call: TRBV15; cdr3_aa: CATLGSGGSTDTQYF; cdr3_nt: TGTGCCACATTAGGAAGCGGGGGGAGCACAGATACGCAGTATTTT
clone_size: once; d_call: TRBD2; j_call: TRBJ2-1; v_call: TRBV2; cdr3_aa: CASIRNSGRPSNEQFF; cdr3_nt: TGTGCCAGCATCAGGAATAGCGGGAGGCCATCCAATGAGCAGTTCTTC
clone_size: -; d_call: TRBD2; j_call: TRBJ2-2; v_call: TRBV18; cdr3_aa: CASSPQTSGLNTGELFF; cdr3_nt: TGTGCCAGCTCACCACAAACTAGCGGTCTTAACACCGGGGAGCTGTTTTTT
clone_size: -; d_call: TRBD2; j_call: TRBJ2-7; v_call: TRBV4-2; cdr3_aa: CASSQVGTSGDEQYF; cdr3_nt: TGTGCCAGCAGCCAAGTTGGGACTAGCGGCGACGAGCAGTACTTC
clone_size: once; d_call: TRBD1; j_call: TRBJ1-1; v_call: TRBV7-6; cdr3_aa: CASSLGQGVEAFF; cdr3_nt: TGTGCCAGCAGCTTAGGTCAGGGGGTCGAAGCTTTCTTT
clone_size: -; d_call: -; j_call: TRBJ1-6; v_call: TRBV2; cdr3_aa: CASSGVGGVSSPLHF; cdr3_nt: TGTGCCAGCAGTGGGGTCGGGGGAGTGAGTTCACCCCTCCACTTT
clone_size: -; d_call: TRBD1; j_call: TRBJ2-2; v_call: TRBV11-2; cdr3_aa: CASRKKQGAAGELFF; cdr3_nt: TGTGCCAGCAGAAAGAAACAGGGGGCGGCCGGGGAGCTGTTTTTT
clone_size: once; d_call: TRBD1; j_call: TRBJ1-5; v_call: TRBV19; cdr3_aa: CASSIVVDRSYHQPQHF; cdr3_nt: TGTGCCAGTAGTATAGTGGTGGACAGGAGTTACCATCAGCCCCAGCATTTT
clone_size: once; d_call: -; j_call: TRBJ2-2; v_call: TRBV3-1/TRBV3-2; cdr3_aa: CASSPPVRRNTGELFF; cdr3_nt: TGTGCCAGCAGCCCCCCGGTCCGGAGGAACACCGGGGAGCTGTTTTTT
clone_size: -; d_call: -; j_call: TRBJ1-4; v_call: TRBV7-6; cdr3_aa: CASSLALGGARTNEKLFF; cdr3_nt: TGTGCCAGCAGCTTAGCCCTCGGGGGGGCTCGAACTAATGAAAAACTGTTTTTT
clone_size: -; d_call: -; j_call: TRBJ1-6; v_call: TRBV5-8; cdr3_aa: CASSLQGLRSPLHF; cdr3_nt: TGTGCCAGCAGCTTGCAGGGACTAAGGTCACCCCTCCACTTT
clone_size: -; d_call: -; j_call: TRBJ1-1; v_call: TRBV7-2; cdr3_aa: CASSFWRGNTEAFF; cdr3_nt: TGTGCCAGCAGCTTCTGGCGGGGGAACACTGAAGCTTTCTTT
clone_size: -; d_call: -; j_call: TRBJ1-2; v_call: TRBV14; cdr3_aa: CASSLNNYGYTF; cdr3_nt: TGTGCCAGCAGCCTCAATAACTATGGCTACACCTTC
clone_size: -; d_call: -; j_call: TRBJ1-2; v_call: TRBV29-1; cdr3_aa: CSVVRGGGYGYTF; cdr3_nt: TGCAGCGTTGTGAGGGGGGGCGGCTATGGCTACACCTTC
clone_size: -; d_call: -; j_call: TRBJ1-6; v_call: TRBV11-2; cdr3_aa: CASRPPGISYNSPLHF; cdr3_nt: TGTGCCAGCAGGCCCCCGGGGATCTCCTATAATTCACCCCTCCACTTT
clone_size: once; d_call: TRBD2; j_call: TRBJ2-1; v_call: TRBV3-1/TRBV3-2; cdr3_aa: CASSQSGGAYNEQFF; cdr3_nt: TGTGCCAGCAGCCAGTCGGGGGGGGCCTACAATGAGCAGTTCTTC
clone_size: -; d_call: -; j_call: TRBJ1-6; v_call: TRBV21-1; cdr3_aa: CASSLGSTGRNSPLHF; cdr3_nt: TGTGCCAGCAGCCTAGGTTCGACAGGTCGTAATTCACCCCTCCACTTT
clone_size: -; d_call: TRBD1; j_call: TRBJ1-6; v_call: TRBV11-3; cdr3_aa: CASSPGQGSSPLHF; cdr3_nt: TGTGCCAGCAGCCCGGGACAGGGAAGTTCACCCCTCCACTTT
clone_size: once; d_call: -; j_call: TRBJ2-3; v_call: TRBV11-2; cdr3_aa: CASTRVPDTQYF; cdr3_nt: TGTGCCAGCACACGGGTGCCAGATACGCAGTATTTT
clone_size: -; d_call: -; j_call: TRBJ1-6; v_call: TRBV6-5; cdr3_aa: CASKSAGHGSPLHF; cdr3_nt: TGTGCCAGCAAGTCGGCAGGGCACGGTTCACCCCTCCACTTT
clone_size: -; d_call: TRBD2; j_call: TRBJ2-5; v_call: TRBV6-1; cdr3_aa: CASSELRLAGYQETQYF; cdr3_nt: TGTGCCAGCAGTGAACTGAGACTAGCGGGGTACCAAGAGACCCAGTACTTC
clone_size: -; d_call: -; j_call: TRBJ1-2; v_call: TRBV7-9; cdr3_aa: CASSLEAGRGGYGYTF; cdr3_nt: TGTGCCAGCAGCTTAGAGGCGGGCCGCGGTGGGTACGGCTACACCTTC
clone_size: -; d_call: TRBD1; j_call: TRBJ2-3; v_call: TRBV11-2; cdr3_aa: CASSPGTGVTDTQYF; cdr3_nt: TGTGCCAGCAGCCCCGGGACAGGGGTCACAGATACGCAGTATTTT